The clone carrying this T cell receptor (beta chain) has a count of ten or more. One entry per CDR3 protein, called by TCRdb with MiXCR from the 5' RACE reads. Of roughly 500,000 distinct CDR3 sequences listed, under 25% were seen once; the top ten hold approximately 0.95%. This sample was taken from a study of identical twins. There are 13 residues in the CDR3. Unmatched junction bases numbered 8, after V lost 7 bases and J lost 8 bases. Germline CDR1 is MNHNS and CDR2 is SASEGT. This sample also belongs to another study, concerning T cells expressing NK-cell markers.

The sequence came from a woman between 18 and 29 years old in good health. The genes are TRBV6-1 and TRBJ2-1; 7 bases match TRBD1. Specimen: CD4+ T cells sorted from blood. Here the CDR3 reads CASNRQGWDEQFF. The CDR3 nucleotides read TGTGCCAGCAACCGACAGGGTTGGGATGAGCAGTTCTTC.